These T cell receptor beta chains were read from a single sample in a study of blood T cell repertoires in COVID-19. Here immunoSEQ multiplex PCR was the method, and the copy in TCRdb shows in-frame clones only, minus some. Of about 240,000 clones listed, just under 85% are singletons. Material for sequencing was peripheral blood. The receptors shown here come from a woman older than 75 with acute or convalescent COVID-19. CDR3s leave out the opening cysteine and the closing phenylalanine or tryptophan. The order of the fields is V gene, J gene, CDR3 protein.

>TRBV5-1|TRBJ2-3
ASSLQGSADTQY
>TRBV18|TRBJ2-2
ASSPGTGANTGELF
>TRBV5-1|TRBJ2-1
ASSPTGQEPLSEQF
>TRBV5-8|TRBJ1-4
ASSLAGLANEKLF
>TRBV18|TRBJ2-5
ASSPNQGMQETQY
>TRBV2|TRBJ2-2
ASSGRRGTGELF
>TRBV9|TRBJ2-1
ASSVGGTGKNEQF
>TRBV7-2|TRBJ2-3
ASSAVTDTQY
>TRBV7-6|TRBJ2-3
ASSLKASGGAGDTQY
>TRBV28|TRBJ2-5
ASSPGGWQETQY
>TRBV7-3|TRBJ2-3
ASSVRRTGTQY
>TRBV7-2|TRBJ2-1
ASSPGLAGAEQF
>TRBV18|TRBJ1-5
ASSIDQGRDQPQH
>TRBV5-1|TRBJ2-6
ASSLSYSGSGANVLT
>TRBV10-2|TRBJ1-2
ASTTDRAGYGYT
>TRBV9|TRBJ2-7
ASSPLGGLPYEQY
>TRBV11-2|TRBJ1-1
ASSFTAGLNTEAF
>TRBV16|TRBJ1-6
ASSQSSQAGSPLH
>TRBV13|TRBJ1-3
ASSLGQGNTIY
>TRBV19|TRBJ2-2
ASRGTGNTGELF
>TRBV6-5|TRBJ2-5
ASSYWGSGASDQY
>TRBV19|TRBJ1-3
ASSTGDSGNTIY
>TRBV19|TRBJ1-5
ASLPTGGPLH